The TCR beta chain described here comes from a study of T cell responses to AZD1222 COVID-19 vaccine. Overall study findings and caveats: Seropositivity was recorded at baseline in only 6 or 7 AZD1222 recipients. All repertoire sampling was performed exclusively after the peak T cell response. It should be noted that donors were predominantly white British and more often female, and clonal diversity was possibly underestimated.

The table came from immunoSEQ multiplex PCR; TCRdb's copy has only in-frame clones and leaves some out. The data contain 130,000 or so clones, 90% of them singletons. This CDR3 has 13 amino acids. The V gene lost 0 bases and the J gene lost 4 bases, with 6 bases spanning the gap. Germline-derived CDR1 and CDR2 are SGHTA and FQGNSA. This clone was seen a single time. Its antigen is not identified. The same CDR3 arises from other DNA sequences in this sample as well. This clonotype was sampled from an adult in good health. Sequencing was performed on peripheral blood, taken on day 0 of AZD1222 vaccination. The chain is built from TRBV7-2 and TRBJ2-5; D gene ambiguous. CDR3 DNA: TGTGCCAGCAGCTTAGCCGGAAGAGAGACCCAGTACTTC. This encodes CASSLAGRETQYF. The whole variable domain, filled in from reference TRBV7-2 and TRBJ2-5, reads GAGVSQSPSNKVTEKGKDVELRCDPISGHTALYWYRQSLGQGLEFLIYFQGNSAPDKSGLPSDRFSAERTGGSVSTLTIQRTQQEDSAVYLCASSLAGRETQYFGPGTRLLVL.